This T cell receptor (beta chain) was identified during a study of vaccination and CD4 T cells after COVID-19. On the study more broadly: Cultures designated as controls were supplied with a CEFX pool, an HIV-1 Nef pool, or no peptide.

This clonotype was found once. The antigen remains unidentified. Germline V gives CDR1 SGDLS, CDR2 YYNGEE. The germline V and J ends were trimmed by 0 bases and 4 bases, with 8 bases remaining between them. CDR3 length: 15 amino acids. Indicated treatment: approximately 9-day PBMC culture with coronavirus spike peptide pools or control peptides (ViraFEST assay). Negative selection separated CD4+ T cells from roughly nine-day cultures. Oncomine TCR Beta short-read sequencing was applied to DNA from cultured CD4+ T cells. One entry per CDR3 protein results from TCRdb running MiXCR on the PCR reads. Of roughly 17,000 distinct CDR3 sequences in the sample, around 23% were seen once.

Sequenced material: cultured CD4+ T cells from blood. The sequence derives from a human donor with COVID-19. The J gene is TRBJ2-6, the V gene TRBV9; D uncertain. The CDR3 is CASSVGASGANVLTF. The CDR3 DNA is TGTGCCAGCAGCGTAGGGGCATCCGGGGCCAACGTCCTGACTTTC.